This T cell receptor beta chain was documented in a study of CD8+ T cells in alopecia areata (dated by TCRdb to 2016 to 2019). Notes on the research overall: The treated patients took part in an open-label pilot trial in which moderate-to-severe alopecia areata was treated with oral tofacitinib at 5 to 10 mg twice daily. Tofacitinib was administered for 6 to 18 months, and 6 months of follow-up off drug were then conducted to assess delayed response and recurrence. To study T cell clonal expansion in alopecia areata, the researchers applied high-throughput TCRbeta sequencing to both the C3H/HeJ mouse model and human patients. In humans, TCRbeta sequencing was performed on scalp tissue and on sorted CD4+ and CD8+ peripheral blood T cells from healthy controls and from patients with patchy or totalis/universalis alopecia areata. Biopsies were taken from tofacitinib-treated patients at baseline and at 4 and 24 weeks of treatment, and a later scalp biopsy was taken in several of the tofacitinib-treated patients. Scalp clonality was compared among normal scalp (n=4), patchy alopecia areata scalp (n=8), and alopecia totalis/universalis scalp (n=8). RNA was extracted with the PAXgene miRNA kit for fixed scalp, the miRNeasy kit for PBMCs, and the RNeasy kit for mouse skin. immunoSEQ multiplex PCR using 35 Vbeta forward primers and 13 Jbeta reverse primers was used to amplify TCRbeta CDR3 regions. Overall study results and their limits: Shared TCR sequences between patients were less evident than in mice, which may be partly attributable to HLA diversity in the patient population. Higher clonality and more expanded CD8+ clones were observed in lesional scalp than in normal scalp, particularly in alopecia totalis/universalis, a finding suggestive of antigenic drive. Unlike mouse skin, where gammadelta T cells dominate, normal human skin contains resident alphabeta T cells that get sequenced too, which complicates analysis of the scalp TCR repertoire.

As for this clone: Its target antigen remains unknown. Nothing much larger sits one base from this clone, and base qualities are not available.

V lost 2 bases and J lost 7 bases, and the count of bases not matched to a germline gene is 7. The CDR3 numbers 14 residues from cysteine through phenylalanine. This entry keeps only the CDR3 DNA: 42 bases, framed from base 1. The germline V gene (reference sequence) sets CDR1 to GTSNPN and CDR2 to SVGIG. This sample's time point label indicates: baseline before oral tofacitinib. Lesional scalp punch biopsies and peripheral blood were obtained from alopecia areata patients. PBMCs were isolated by density centrifugation and stained for CD3, CD4 and CD8, after which CD4+ and CD8+ T cells were sorted on a FACSAria. Library preparation was by the immunoSEQ multiplex PCR assay. RNA was extracted from all samples and reverse transcribed into cDNA as template for TCR sequencing. SuperScript III was used for first-strand cDNA synthesis, primed with a 2:1 mix of oligo-dT and random hexamers. A synthetic immune receptor repertoire was used to gauge amplification bias, and whatever bias remained was removed computationally. In the paper's pipeline: After raw reads were preprocessed to remove errors, the CDR3 was defined following IMGT conventions as running from the conserved cysteine to phenylalanine. Clonality was calculated as 1 minus Shannon entropy normalized by log2 of the number of productive unique TCRs. Whether scalp clones were CD4 or CD8 was inferred by matching scalp TCRbeta sequences against CD4 and CD8 repertoires sorted from blood. Sourced from immuneACCESS, this table was stored by TCRdb with only in-frame sequences that have V and J called. A share of the clones is absent; for the studies checked, an unresolved V gene accounts for under half, and the remainder has no known explanation. V and J calls and clone size are given by that table; D and trimming were obtained from the DNA. The sample table records roughly 250,000 clones; under 70% of these occur just once. Around 1.2% of the sample belongs to the ten largest clones.

The material sequenced was CD4+ T cells sorted from blood, taken at week 0. This sequence originates from a human donor with alopecia areata. This chain joins TRBV30 to TRBJ2-2; TRBD1 fits 7 bases in the junction. This receptor has the CDR3 CAWSYLTGVGELFF. The sequenced DNA is TGTGCCTGGAGTTACCTCACAGGGGTCGGGGAGCTGTTTTTT.